The sequence of this T cell receptor (beta chain) was determined in a study of regulatory T cells in long-lasting Graves disease. This CDR3 region has 17 residues. Trimming took off 1 base at V and 2 bases at J, with 16 bases between the two ends. CDR1 and CDR2 (germline): LNHDA, SQIVND (reference sequence). Indicated time point: newly diagnosed GD, antithyroid drugs for less than 3 months. The TCR library was made from RNA that had been extracted from PBMCs in TRIzol. Both iRepertoire HTBI primers and Arm-PCR of CDR3 regions were used to build the TCR beta libraries. Each CDR3 protein gets one entry after TCRdb re-called the multiplex PCR reads with MiXCR. In the table there are some 410,000 distinct CDR3 sequences, about 17% of which are singletons. This same sample was also part of a study on T cells in Graves' hyperthyroidism and ophthalmopathy. That paper notes: An initial round of RT-PCR targeting the TCR CDR3 relied on the HTBI primer set. Most thyroid-expanded clonotypes above 0.001 were also found in blood.

The material sequenced was peripheral blood mononuclear cells (PBMCs), taken at new diagnosis, from a patient treated with antithyroid drugs. This receptor was taken from a woman aged 25 to 39 with Graves disease. The chain combines TRBV19 with TRBJ2-3; D might be TRBD2 (6 bases). The CDR3 loop reads CASSIVTPGLNTDTQYF. For the CDR3, the DNA is TGTGCCAGTAGTATAGTTACGCCGGGACTCAACACAGATACGCAGTATTTT.